The source of this TCR beta chain is a study of T cell clonotyping in hematopoietic cell transplantation. Study as a whole: Recipients' pretransplant samples followed cytoreduction. Findings and limits, study-wide: Higher Inverse Simpson Index values in graft donor and pretransplant recipient predicted broader posttransplant TCR diversity.

Between the trimmed V and J ends, which lost 6 bases and 5 bases, there was a span of 10 bases. Per the germline V gene, CDR1 is SNHLY and CDR2 is FYNNEI. CDR3 length: 12 amino acids. Sequencing used immunoSEQ multiplex PCR; TCRdb keeps in-frame clones, though not all of them. The table has over 10,000 clones, around 80% seen once. This clone was counted only a few times. Its specificity is unknown. Stated time point: recipient sample about 28 days before transplant, after cytoreduction. Recipients were bled about 28 days pretransplant and at posttransplant days 30, 100, 180. The rearrangement joins TRBV2 to TRBJ1-1; D is unresolved. The clonotype comes from a man in his sixties with acute myeloid leukemia. Some clones in this sample may be carry-over from other donors' samples. The sample in question was peripheral blood mononuclear cells, obtained before stem cell transplant. The CDR3 DNA follows: TGTGCCAGCAGGGGAGACATAACTGAAGCTTTCTTT. Amino acids: CASRGDITEAFF.